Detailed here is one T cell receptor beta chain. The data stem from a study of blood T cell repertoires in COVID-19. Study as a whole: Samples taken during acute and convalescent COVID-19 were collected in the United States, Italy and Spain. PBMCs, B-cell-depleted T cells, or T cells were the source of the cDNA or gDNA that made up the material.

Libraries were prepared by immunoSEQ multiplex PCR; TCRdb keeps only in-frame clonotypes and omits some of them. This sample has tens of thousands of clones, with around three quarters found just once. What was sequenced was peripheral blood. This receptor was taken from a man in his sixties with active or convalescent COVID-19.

The CDR3 here is CASSNRDTDTQYF. The CDR3 DNA is TGTGCCAGTAGTAACCGGGACACAGATACGCAGTATTTT. The V gene is TRBV19, the J gene TRBJ2-3; tentatively, D is TRBD2 (5 bases). This CDR3 region has 13 residues. Germline V gene lookup returns CDR1 LNHDA and CDR2 SQIVND (reference sequence). The V end was cut by 4 bases, the J end by 2 bases, with 7 bases between.